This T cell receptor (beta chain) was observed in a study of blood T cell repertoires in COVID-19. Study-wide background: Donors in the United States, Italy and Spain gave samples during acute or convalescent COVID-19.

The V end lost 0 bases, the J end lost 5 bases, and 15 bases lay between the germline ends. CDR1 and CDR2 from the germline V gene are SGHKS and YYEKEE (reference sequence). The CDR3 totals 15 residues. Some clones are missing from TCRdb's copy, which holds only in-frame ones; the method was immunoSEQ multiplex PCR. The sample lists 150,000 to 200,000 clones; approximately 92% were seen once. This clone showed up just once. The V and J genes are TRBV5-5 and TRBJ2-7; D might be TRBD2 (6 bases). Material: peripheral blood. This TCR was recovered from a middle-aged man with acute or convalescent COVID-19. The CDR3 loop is CASSLDQSGGDEQYF. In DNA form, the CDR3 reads TGTGCCAGCAGCTTGGACCAGTCAGGAGGGGACGAGCAGTACTTC.